Included here is one T cell receptor (beta chain) sequence, with context. Researchers built TCR beta cDNA using 5'RACE template switching with UMIs. From its re-call of the 5' RACE reads, TCRdb lists each CDR3 protein once, without DNA. The record lists roughly 380,000 distinct CDR3 sequences, of which the ten most abundant hold roughly 5.2%. This CDR3 has 14 amino acids. Germline V gene sequence: CDR1 SGHRS, CDR2 YFSETQ. The source of the sample is a study of T cells expressing NK-cell markers. Sequencing was performed on blood T cells: a sorted CD56 or NKG2C T cell subset, CD4+ or CD8+ T cells, or bulk PBMC T cells (not recorded which). The chain recombines TRBV5-1 with TRBJ2-1. The source is a man aged 18-70 years in good health. The CDR3 protein is CASSLRSSVDEQFF. Full variable domain (rest looked up from reference TRBV5-1 and TRBJ2-1): KAGVTQTPRYLIKTRGQQVTLSCSPISGHRSVSWYQQTPGQGLQFLFEYFSETQRNKGNFPGRFSGRQFSNSRSEMNVSTLELGDSALYLCASSLRSSVDEQFFGPGTRLTVL.